The rows below give T cell receptor beta chains drawn from one sample of a study of Ad26.COV2.S vaccination and SARS-CoV-2 variants. Assay used: immunoSEQ multiplex PCR; TCRdb lists only in-frame clones, some missing. The table has about 350,000 clones, about 91% seen once; the top ten hold roughly 3.9%. Sequenced here: peripheral blood, sampled after recovery from COVID-19. The receptor set was obtained from a human donor who had recovered from COVID-19. Each CDR3 is given with its conserved first and last residue. Fields, in order: CDR3 length, D gene, J gene, V gene, clone size, CDR3 protein, CDR3 DNA. The D gene is left open where the match is weak. Rows may omit the clone size; those that give it use once, few, many or a size class.

len: 14; d_gene: .; j_gene: TRBJ1-4; v_gene: TRBV19; abundance: .; CDR3aa: CASSIEAGVEKLFF; CDR3nt: TGTGCCAGTAGTATAGAGGCAGGGGTGGAAAAACTGTTTTTT
len: 13; d_gene: TRBD1; j_gene: TRBJ1-5; v_gene: TRBV27; abundance: .; CDR3aa: CATSGTVNQPQHF; CDR3nt: TGTGCCACCTCCGGGACAGTCAATCAGCCCCAGCATTTT
len: 16; d_gene: TRBD1; j_gene: TRBJ2-3; v_gene: TRBV7-2; abundance: .; CDR3aa: CASRFGQGSWTDTQYF; CDR3nt: TGTGCCAGCAGATTTGGACAGGGTTCTTGGACAGATACGCAGTATTTT
len: 16; d_gene: TRBD1; j_gene: TRBJ1-2; v_gene: TRBV7-8; abundance: .; CDR3aa: CASSQRFGTGYGGYTF; CDR3nt: TGTGCCAGCAGCCAAAGATTTGGGACAGGGTATGGTGGCTACACCTTC
len: 14; d_gene: .; j_gene: TRBJ2-2; v_gene: TRBV2; abundance: .; CDR3aa: CASSASWGSGELFF; CDR3nt: TGTGCCAGCAGTGCCTCTTGGGGAAGCGGGGAGCTGTTTTTT
len: 15; d_gene: .; j_gene: TRBJ2-1; v_gene: TRBV4-1; abundance: .; CDR3aa: CASSPPGGPYNEQFF; CDR3nt: TGCGCCAGCAGCCCCCCCGGGGGCCCCTACAATGAGCAGTTCTTC
len: 13; d_gene: TRBD1; j_gene: TRBJ1-2; v_gene: TRBV12-3/TRBV12-4; abundance: .; CDR3aa: CASSFTTGYGYTF; CDR3nt: TGTGCCAGCAGTTTCACGACAGGGTATGGCTACACCTTC
len: 13; d_gene: .; j_gene: TRBJ1-5; v_gene: TRBV2; abundance: .; CDR3aa: CASSAHSNQPQHF; CDR3nt: TGTGCCAGCAGTGCCCATAGCAATCAGCCCCAGCATTTT
len: 14; d_gene: TRBD1; j_gene: TRBJ2-1; v_gene: TRBV9; abundance: once; CDR3aa: CASSGKQGHNEQFF; CDR3nt: TGTGCCAGCAGCGGAAAACAGGGGCACAATGAGCAGTTCTTC
len: 17; d_gene: .; j_gene: TRBJ2-2; v_gene: TRBV5-1; abundance: .; CDR3aa: CASSLAALGDRAGELFF; CDR3nt: TGCGCCAGCAGCTTGGCGGCGCTGGGGGACCGAGCCGGGGAGCTGTTTTTT
len: 16; d_gene: .; j_gene: TRBJ1-5; v_gene: TRBV11-2; abundance: .; CDR3aa: CASSPIIKWPNQPQHF; CDR3nt: TGTGCCAGCAGCCCGATAATCAAGTGGCCCAATCAGCCCCAGCATTTT
len: 16; d_gene: TRBD2; j_gene: TRBJ2-5; v_gene: TRBV9; abundance: .; CDR3aa: CASSATSNPTGETQYF; CDR3nt: TGTGCCAGCAGCGCGACTAGCAACCCGACCGGGGAGACCCAGTACTTC
len: 17; d_gene: TRBD1; j_gene: TRBJ2-5; v_gene: TRBV7-2; abundance: once; CDR3aa: CASSPPRDREHQETQYF; CDR3nt: TGTGCCAGCAGCCCCCCCCGGGACAGGGAACACCAAGAGACCCAGTACTTC
len: 16; d_gene: TRBD2; j_gene: TRBJ2-7; v_gene: TRBV5-6; abundance: .; CDR3aa: CASSLSAGRGAYEQYF; CDR3nt: TGTGCCAGCAGCTTGTCCGCCGGGCGGGGGGCGTACGAGCAGTACTTC
len: 14; d_gene: .; j_gene: TRBJ2-1; v_gene: TRBV6-4; abundance: .; CDR3aa: CASSDSHGDNEQFF; CDR3nt: TGTGCCAGCAGTGACAGCCACGGGGACAATGAGCAGTTCTTC
len: 17; d_gene: TRBD1; j_gene: TRBJ2-3; v_gene: TRBV27; abundance: .; CDR3aa: CASRTRQGSPGTDTQYF; CDR3nt: TGTGCCAGCAGGACCCGACAGGGCTCCCCCGGCACAGATACGCAGTATTTT
len: 14; d_gene: .; j_gene: TRBJ1-1; v_gene: TRBV3-1/TRBV3-2; abundance: .; CDR3aa: CASSQAGVNTEAFF; CDR3nt: TGTGCCAGCAGCCAAGCAGGGGTGAACACTGAAGCTTTCTTT
len: 14; d_gene: .; j_gene: TRBJ1-2; v_gene: TRBV5-5; abundance: .; CDR3aa: CASTPLGEHYGYTF; CDR3nt: TGTGCCAGCACCCCCCTGGGGGAACACTATGGCTACACCTTC
len: 14; d_gene: .; j_gene: TRBJ1-1; v_gene: TRBV5-4; abundance: .; CDR3aa: CASSSQAGNTEAFF; CDR3nt: TGTGCCAGCAGCTCGCAGGCCGGAAACACTGAAGCTTTCTTT
len: 14; d_gene: .; j_gene: TRBJ1-1; v_gene: TRBV7-6; abundance: few; CDR3aa: CASSVLSRNTEAFF; CDR3nt: TGTGCCAGCAGCGTCCTCAGCCGGAACACTGAAGCTTTCTTT
len: 15; d_gene: .; j_gene: TRBJ2-2; v_gene: TRBV7-2; abundance: .; CDR3aa: CASSLATWGTGELFF; CDR3nt: TGTGCCAGCAGCTTAGCGACCTGGGGCACCGGGGAGCTGTTTTTT
len: 15; d_gene: TRBD1; j_gene: TRBJ2-2; v_gene: TRBV13; abundance: once; CDR3aa: CASSFRDRGRRELFF; CDR3nt: TGTGCCAGCAGCTTCCGGGACAGGGGGCGTCGGGAGCTGTTTTTT
len: 15; d_gene: .; j_gene: TRBJ1-2; v_gene: TRBV5-4; abundance: once; CDR3aa: CASSFGSVQSYGYTF; CDR3nt: TGTGCCAGCAGCTTCGGGTCAGTTCAGAGTTATGGCTACACCTTC
len: 15; d_gene: .; j_gene: TRBJ1-3; v_gene: TRBV2; abundance: once; CDR3aa: CASSEGVEPGNTIYF; CDR3nt: TGTGCCAGCAGTGAGGGGGTCGAGCCTGGAAACACCATATATTTT
len: 15; d_gene: TRBD1; j_gene: TRBJ2-1; v_gene: TRBV5-6; abundance: .; CDR3aa: CASSFRDRGWHEQFF; CDR3nt: TGTGCCAGCAGCTTCCGGGACAGGGGGTGGCATGAGCAGTTCTTC
len: 16; d_gene: TRBD1; j_gene: TRBJ1-1; v_gene: TRBV6-5; abundance: .; CDR3aa: CASSYSLQGAITEAFF; CDR3nt: TGTGCCAGCAGTTACTCACTGCAGGGGGCGATCACTGAAGCTTTCTTT
len: 16; d_gene: .; j_gene: TRBJ2-2; v_gene: TRBV9; abundance: .; CDR3aa: CASSPRDFSRGGELFF; CDR3nt: TGTGCCAGCAGCCCCCGGGACTTCTCCCGTGGCGGGGAGCTGTTTTTT
len: 14; d_gene: TRBD1; j_gene: TRBJ1-1; v_gene: TRBV27; abundance: .; CDR3aa: CASRTQGEVSEAFF; CDR3nt: TGTGCCAGCAGGACACAGGGGGAAGTGTCTGAAGCTTTCTTT
len: 19; d_gene: .; j_gene: TRBJ1-2; v_gene: TRBV18; abundance: .; CDR3aa: CASSPGSGPSRGLSYGYTF; CDR3nt: TGTGCCAGCTCACCCGGCTCCGGGCCCTCCCGGGGATTATCCTATGGCTACACCTTC
len: 16; d_gene: TRBD1; j_gene: TRBJ1-2; v_gene: TRBV27; abundance: .; CDR3aa: CASSLQGGQGGYGYTF; CDR3nt: TGTGCCAGCAGTCTCCAGGGGGGACAGGGCGGGTATGGCTACACCTTC
len: 17; d_gene: TRBD2; j_gene: TRBJ2-2; v_gene: TRBV4-1; abundance: once; CDR3aa: CASSQVPSGGGGGELFF; CDR3nt: TGCGCCAGCAGCCAAGTACCTAGCGGGGGCGGAGGCGGGGAGCTGTTTTTT
len: 16; d_gene: TRBD2; j_gene: TRBJ2-1; v_gene: TRBV5-1; abundance: .; CDR3aa: CASSTASGLGEGEQFF; CDR3nt: TGCGCCAGCAGCACCGCTAGCGGATTAGGGGAAGGTGAGCAGTTCTTC
len: 13; d_gene: TRBD1; j_gene: TRBJ1-1; v_gene: TRBV5-6; abundance: .; CDR3aa: CASSRTGVTEAFF; CDR3nt: TGTGCCAGCAGCAGGACAGGGGTCACTGAAGCTTTCTTT
len: 14; d_gene: .; j_gene: TRBJ1-6; v_gene: TRBV2; abundance: .; CDR3aa: CASSDDRLYSPLHF; CDR3nt: TGTGCCAGCAGTGACGACAGACTCTATTCACCCCTCCACTTT
len: 15; d_gene: .; j_gene: TRBJ1-6; v_gene: TRBV19; abundance: .; CDR3aa: CASSIEPEPNSPLHF; CDR3nt: TGTGCCAGTAGTATAGAACCTGAACCGAATTCACCCCTCCACTTT
len: 19; d_gene: TRBD2; j_gene: TRBJ2-7; v_gene: TRBV18; abundance: .; CDR3aa: CASSPPSGGGFFTSYEQYF; CDR3nt: TGTGCCAGCTCACCACCGAGCGGGGGGGGATTTTTCACCTCCTACGAGCAGTACTTC
len: 15; d_gene: .; j_gene: TRBJ2-7; v_gene: TRBV5-1; abundance: .; CDR3aa: CASSPPRDNRPEQYF; CDR3nt: TGCGCCAGCAGCCCACCCAGGGATAACCGCCCCGAGCAGTACTTC